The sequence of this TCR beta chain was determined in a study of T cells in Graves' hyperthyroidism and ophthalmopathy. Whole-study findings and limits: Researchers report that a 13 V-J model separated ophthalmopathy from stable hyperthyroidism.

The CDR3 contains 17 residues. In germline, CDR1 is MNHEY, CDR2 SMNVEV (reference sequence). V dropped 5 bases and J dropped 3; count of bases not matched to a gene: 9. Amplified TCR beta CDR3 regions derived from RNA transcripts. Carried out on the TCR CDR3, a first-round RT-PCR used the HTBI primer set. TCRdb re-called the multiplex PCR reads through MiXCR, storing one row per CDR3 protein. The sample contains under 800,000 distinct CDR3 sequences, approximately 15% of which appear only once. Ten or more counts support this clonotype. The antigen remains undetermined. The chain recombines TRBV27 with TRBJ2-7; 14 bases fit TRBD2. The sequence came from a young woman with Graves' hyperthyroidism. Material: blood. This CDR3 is CASSPGTSGRGIYEQYF. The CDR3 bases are TGTGCCAGCAGTCCAGGGACTAGCGGGAGAGGAATCTACGAGCAGTACTTC.